Each of the 27 T cell receptor beta chains below was sequenced from the same sample in a study of cytomegalovirus exposure and HLA in healthy donors. Using immunoSEQ multiplex PCR, the repertoire was profiled, and TCRdb retains in-frame clones only, with some absent. The sample has 120,000 or so clones, 85% to 90% seen once. Source material: PBMCs. The receptor set was obtained from a woman under 30 in good health and CMV-seronegative.

The rearrangement joins TRBV7-7 to TRBJ2-1; TRBD2 agrees at 10 bases. CDR3 length equals 14 residues. V lost 9 bases and J lost 11; bases outside the gene matches: 13. Germline V lookup: CDR1 SSHAT, CDR2 FNYEAQ (reference sequence). CDR3: CASVPLGSGGQQFF. DNA of the CDR3: TGTGCCAGTGTCCCCCTGGGTAGCGGGGGGCAGCAGTTCTTC.

The chain has TRBV5-6 and TRBJ1-2; D not certain. CDR1 is SGHDT, CDR2 YYEEEE, per germline. This CDR3 spans 14 amino acids. V was cut by 3 bases and J by 12 bases, with 21 bases left in between. This CDR3 reads CASSSPGGPSTDTF. CDR3 in DNA: TGTGCCAGCAGCTCGCCCGGAGGCCCCTCAACAGACACCTTC.

This clone was detected once. The rearrangement uses TRBV28 and TRBJ2-5; 11 bases are shared with TRBD2. The V gene's germline CDR1 is MDHEN and CDR2 SYDVKM. The V and J ends lost 2 bases and 4 bases, in that order; junction bases with no gene match: 12. This CDR3 contains 18 residues. The CDR3 DNA sequence: TGTGCCAGCAGTTTACTAGCGGGAGGTGGGCATATTCGAGAGACCCAGTACTTC. It yields the protein CASSLLAGGGHIRETQYF.

J is TRBJ1-1 and V is TRBV5-8; TRBD1 matches at 7 bases. This CDR3 has 13 amino acids. Germline V gene sequence: CDR1 SGHTS, CDR2 YDEGEE. V lost 1 base and J lost 4; bases outside the gene matches: 1. For the CDR3, the DNA is TGTGCCAGCAGCTTGTACAGGGGCACTGAAGCTTTCTTT. As protein: CASSLYRGTEAFF. Variable domain in full (rest from reference TRBV5-8 and TRBJ1-1): EAGVTQSPTHLIKTRGQQATLRCSPISGHTSVYWYQQALGLGLQFLLWYDEGEERNRGNFPPRFSGRQFPNYSSELNVNALELEDSALYLCASSLYRGTEAFFGQGTRLTVV.

The genes are TRBV2 and TRBJ2-5; possibly TRBD2 for D (6 bases). CDR3 length: 13 residues. Germline V gives CDR1 SNHLY, CDR2 FYNNEI. V lost 4 bases and J 2 bases, leaving 8 bases between the germline ends. In DNA form, the CDR3 reads TGTGCCAGCAGTGTTAGCGGACAAGAGACCCAGTACTTC. It yields the protein CASSVSGQETQYF.

The CDR3: CASFRQGFYQPQHF. In nucleotides, the CDR3 is TGTGCCAGCTTTCGACAGGGGTTCTATCAGCCCCAGCATTTT. This chain connects TRBV28 to TRBJ1-5; 8 bases align to TRBD1. CDR1 is MDHEN, CDR2 SYDVKM, per germline. The trim removed 8 bases at V and 5 bases at J, leaving 8 bases unmatched. The CDR3 sequence is 14 residues long.

Here the CDR3 DNA reads TGTGCCAGCAGCAAACGTCCGGACTCAGAGCAGTACTTC. Protein sequence: CASSKRPDSEQYF. The rearrangement joins TRBV21-1 to TRBJ2-7; the table's D call TRBD2 went unverified against the DNA. TRBV21-1 is an annotated pseudogene. The CDR3 covers 13 residues.

J is TRBJ1-1 and V is TRBV7-3; the D gene is possibly TRBD1 (6 bases). The germline CDR1 and CDR2 sequences are SGHTA and FQGTGA. The CDR3 extends over 15 amino acids. The V and J ends lost 6 bases and 6 bases respectively, with 20 bases between them. The DNA for the CDR3 is TGTGCCAGCAGTCTCGCCGGGACAAATTTAGCTGAAGCTTTCTTT. Translated, it gives CASSLAGTNLAEAFF.

V gene TRBV21-1 combines with J gene TRBJ2-1; no DNA check was done on the table's D call, TRBD2. TRBV21-1 is annotated as a pseudogene. CDR3 length: 13 amino acids. The CDR3: CASSKPPRNEQFF. CDR3 coding DNA: TGTGCCAGCAGCAAACCCCCTCGGAATGAGCAGTTCTTC.

The chain couples TRBV6-7 to TRBJ2-7; TRBD1 matches 7 bases. TRBV6-7 is an open reading frame whose function is uncertain. The ends lost 5 bases at V and 0 bases at J; junction bases unmatched: 7. The CDR3 runs 15 residues. The CDR3 region has the DNA TGTGCCAGCAGTCGGGACAGCTTGAGCTCCTACGAGCAGTACTTC. It encodes CASSRDSLSSYEQYF.

The chain carries TRBV20-1 and TRBJ2-5; D not certain. V gave up 6 bases and J gave up 7 bases, with 9 bases separating them. Per germline, CDR1 DFQATT and CDR2 SNEGSKA (reference sequence). CDR3 length equals 10 residues. The CDR3 DNA reads TGCAGTGCAACCACGGGGACCCAGTACTTC. As protein: CSATTGTQYF.

The chain recombines TRBV30 with TRBJ1-3, with 10 positions matching TRBD1. V lost 4 bases and J lost 4; bases outside the gene matches: 7. The CDR3 spans 15 residues. CDR1 is GTSNPN, CDR2 SVGIG, per germline (reference sequence). CDR3 loop: CAWINRQGAGNTIYF. For the CDR3, the DNA is TGTGCCTGGATCAACCGACAGGGGGCAGGAAACACCATATATTTT.

The gene calls are TRBV5-1 and TRBJ2-1; maybe TRBD2 (5 bases). This CDR3 has 14 residues. The V end lost 4 bases, the J end lost 4 bases, and 12 bases lay between the germline ends. Germline lookup yields CDR1 SGHRS and CDR2 YFSETQ. This CDR3 reads CASSADYQYNEQFF. The CDR3 DNA is TGCGCCAGCAGCGCAGACTACCAATACAATGAGCAGTTCTTC.

The rearrangement uses TRBV19 and TRBJ2-7; a weak D match, TRBD2 (6 bases). Germline lookup yields CDR1 LNHDA and CDR2 SQIVND (reference sequence). This CDR3 region has 15 residues. V was pared by 3 bases and J by 0 bases, with 12 bases between. CDR3 residues: CASSISGEGSYEQYF. CDR3 bases: TGTGCCAGTAGTATTTCGGGAGAGGGCTCCTACGAGCAGTACTTC.

J is TRBJ2-4 and V is TRBV12-2; the table's D call, TRBD2, was not checked against the DNA. TRBV12-2 is shown as a pseudogene. The CDR3 has 18 residues. The CDR3 here is CASRRKQIAGANKNIQYF. DNA of the CDR3: TGTGCAAGTCGCCGAAAACAGATAGCGGGAGCCAATAAAAACATTCAGTACTTC.

This rearrangement joins TRBV28 to TRBJ2-7, with a tentative D call TRBD2 (6 bases). V was trimmed by 6 bases and J by 1 base, leaving 19 bases between them. Looked up from germline, CDR1 is MDHEN and CDR2 is SYDVKM. The CDR3 totals 16 residues. In DNA form, the CDR3 reads TGTGCCAGCAGGCCTCACCCACGGAGGGGATCCTACGAGCAGTACTTC. The encoded protein is CASRPHPRRGSYEQYF.

The V and J genes are TRBV4-1 and TRBJ1-3; 8 nucleotides match TRBD1. CDR3 length equals 16 residues. Germline V gives CDR1 MGHRA, CDR2 YSYEKL. Trimming cost V 5 bases and J 0 bases; bases outside gene matches: 6. The CDR3 reads CASSSPDRDSGNTIYF. CDR3 bases: TGCGCCAGCAGCTCCCCGGACAGGGACTCTGGAAACACCATATATTTT.

V and J are TRBV5-1 and TRBJ1-4; TRBD1 agrees at 10 bases. The V and J ends lost 2 bases and 4 bases, in that order; junction bases with no gene match: 5. This CDR3 is built from 16 residues. The germline V gene encodes CDR1 SGHRS and CDR2 YFSETQ. The DNA for the CDR3 is TGCGCCAGCAGCTTTGGACAGGGGGTTCTTAATGAAAAACTGTTTTTT. Residues: CASSFGQGVLNEKLFF.

A remark on this clone: Relative to the germline gene, one junction end is altered; a read error may explain this. This sequence joins TRBV6-1 and TRBJ2-5; D not resolved. Germline CDR1 reads MNHNS; CDR2 reads SASEGT. The CDR3 loop spans 14 amino acids. The CDR3 region is CASSPWPLQEAQYF. The CDR3 region has the DNA TGTGCCAGCAGTCCGTGGCCCCTACAAGAGGCCCAGTACTTC.

This sequence joins TRBV21-1 and TRBJ2-7; whether TRBD2, the table's D call, matches the DNA was not checked. TRBV21-1 is listed as a pseudogene. CDR3 length: 13 amino acids. CDR3 loop: CASSKKWTYEQYF. The DNA for the CDR3 is TGTGCCAGCAGCAAAAAGTGGACTTACGAGCAGTACTTC.

The V call is TRBV11-3, the J call TRBJ2-7; 11 nucleotides match TRBD2. The DNA end favors TRBJ2-1, so the J call may be wrong. CDR3 length: 16 residues. The V gene's germline CDR1 is SGHNT and CDR2 YENEEA. This chain's CDR3 is CASSWGLAEGGNEQFF. The CDR3 nucleotides are TGTGCCAGCAGCTGGGGACTAGCGGAGGGGGGCAATGAGCAGTTCTTC.

The genes are TRBV5-4 and TRBJ1-3, with TRBD1 as a possible D gene (6 bases). The V and J ends lost 10 bases and 0 bases respectively, with 11 bases between them. Germline V gives CDR1 SGHNT, CDR2 YYREEE (reference sequence). The CDR3 totals 13 residues. CDR3 sequence reads: CAGGQSSGNTIYF. CDR3 coding DNA: TGTGCCGGAGGACAGAGCTCTGGAAACACCATATATTTT.

For this clone: Germline is not matched at one junction end, which may reflect a read error. The V gene is TRBV7-7, the J gene TRBJ2-5; D is undetermined. The CDR3 runs 12 residues. Germline-derived CDR1 and CDR2 are SSHAT and FNYEAQ (reference sequence). CDR3 protein: CASSRDLETQYF. The CDR3 DNA sequence: TGTGCTAGCAGCCGTGACTTGGAGACCCAGTACTTC.

The chain is built from TRBV10-2 and TRBJ2-7, with 8 bases lining up with TRBD1. Germline assignment: CDR1 WSHSY and CDR2 SAAADI. The CDR3 is 13 residues long. V lost 0 bases to trimming and J lost 5 bases; unmatched junction nucleotides: 0. The CDR3 bases are TGCGCCAGCAGTGAGTCGACAGGGGACGAGCAGTACTTC. Translated, it gives CASSESTGDEQYF.

This clone came up once. J is TRBJ1-5 and V is TRBV19; 9 bases align to TRBD1. This CDR3 is built from 13 residues. The germline V gene encodes CDR1 LNHDA and CDR2 SQIVND (reference sequence). The junction had 10 bases not matched to a gene; V was cut back by 6 bases and J by 13 bases. This CDR3 reads CASSNTGTGLQHF. CDR3 sequence (DNA): TGTGCCAGTAGCAATACCGGGACAGGGCTTCAGCATTTT.

The chain recombines TRBV15 with TRBJ2-5; TRBD1 matches 7 bases. CDR1 and CDR2 (germline): LNHNV, YYDKDF (reference sequence). Trimming at V came to 1 base and at J to 6 bases, leaving 11 bases not matched to a gene. This CDR3 contains 16 residues. CDR3 in amino acids: CATSRGWTGVGKTQYF. The CDR3 region has the DNA TGTGCCACCAGCAGAGGATGGACAGGCGTGGGTAAGACCCAGTACTTC.

This chain uses TRBV6-1 with TRBJ1-1, with D perhaps TRBD1 (5 bases). CDR1 is MNHNS, CDR2 SASEGT, per germline. The CDR3 spans 14 residues. Deletions cut 5 bases from V and 1 base from J, with 11 bases between. This CDR3 is CASSPGGGNTEAFF. In DNA form, the CDR3 reads TGTGCCAGCAGTCCCGGGGGTGGGAACACTGAAGCTTTCTTT.